The clone carrying this TCR beta chain was counted ten times or more. Antigen: not known. PBMCs, at least 6 million per sample, were isolated. The data were taken from a study of blood T cells in healthy people across ages. A second 7 to 11 cycle PCR used barcoded and J-beta primers. Each CDR3 protein gets one entry after TCRdb re-called the 5' RACE reads with MiXCR. The sample holds about 1,800,000 distinct CDR3 sequences, approximately 30% seen once. Broader study findings: Compared with aged donors, long-lived donors showed fewer expanded clones, suggesting selection.

Sequenced material: blood. This sequence originates from a woman aged 30 to 39 in good health.

CDR3 amino acids: CSARDELAGANVLTF. The CDR3, as DNA: TGCAGTGCTAGAGATGAGCTAGCTGGGGCCAACGTCCTGACTTTC. The chain couples TRBV20-1 to TRBJ2-6; no reliable D call. Germline V gene sequence: CDR1 DFQATT, CDR2 SNEGSKA (reference sequence). CDR3 length: 15 residues. Trimming removed 0 bases from V and 2 bases from J, with 8 bases in between.